A selection of T cell receptor beta chains follows, all from one sample in a study of shared clonotypes between healthy human individuals. TCRdb's table, derived via immunoSEQ multiplex PCR, lists solely in-frame clones and lacks some. The sample carries more than 550,000 clones, 92% recorded once. The sample comprised naive CD8+ T cells sorted from blood. These receptors originate from a man aged 30 to 39 in good health. The CDR3 runs from the conserved cysteine through the conserved F or W. D genes are given only for firm matches.

DNA	CDR3	V	J	D
TGTGCCAGCAGTTACCTCCCAGGGCGGGAGGGGTCCTACAATGAGCAGTTCTTC	CASSYLPGREGSYNEQFF	TRBV27	TRBJ2-1	TRBD2
TGTGCCAGCAATCTAGCGGGGGGGTACAATGAGCAGTTCTTC	CASNLAGGYNEQFF	TRBV6-6	TRBJ2-1	TRBD2
TGTGCCAGCAGTTACTCAAGACTAGCGGGCACAGATACGCAGTATTTT	CASSYSRLAGTDTQYF	TRBV27	TRBJ2-3	TRBD2
TGTGCCAGCAACTCGGGGGGGTATAGCAATCAGCCCCAGCATTTT	CASNSGGYSNQPQHF	TRBV9	TRBJ1-5	.
TGTGCCAGCAGCTTGGGGACCTCCCTGGGCACCGGGGAGCTGTTTTTT	CASSLGTSLGTGELFF	TRBV13	TRBJ2-2	.
TGTGCCAGCGAGGAGGGGAACCAAGAGACCCAGTACTTC	CASEEGNQETQYF	TRBV2	TRBJ2-5	.
TGTGCCAGCAGCTTAGCCCCCTACGAGCAGTACTTC	CASSLAPYEQYF	TRBV11-2	TRBJ2-7	.
TGTGCCAGCAGCGTAGAGGGTGGGGCCAACGTCCTGACTTTC	CASSVEGGANVLTF	TRBV9	TRBJ2-6	.
TGCAGCGTTGTTTGGACTAGCGGAAACGAGCAGTACTTC	CSVVWTSGNEQYF	TRBV29-1	TRBJ2-7	TRBD2
TGTGCCTGGACAGCAGACATATCCTACGAGCAGTACTTC	CAWTADISYEQYF	TRBV30	TRBJ2-7	.
TGTGCCAGCAGCCCCGGCCCATATAGCAATCAGCCCCAGCATTTT	CASSPGPYSNQPQHF	TRBV14	TRBJ1-5	.
TGTGCCACCAGCAGAGATCGGACGGGTGCCTACGAGCAGTACTTC	CATSRDRTGAYEQYF	TRBV15	TRBJ2-7	.
TGTGCCAGCAGTATAGGCGGGAGTAAGAATGAGCAGTTCTTC	CASSIGGSKNEQFF	TRBV6-1	TRBJ2-1	TRBD2
TGTGCCAGCAGCCAAGTGGGAGAAGGGCCCCAGCATTTT	CASSQVGEGPQHF	TRBV14	TRBJ1-5	.
TGTGCCAGCAGTTTTGGGACTAGCGAGACAGATACGCAGTATTTT	CASSFGTSETDTQYF	TRBV28	TRBJ2-3	TRBD2
TGTGCCAGCAGCTTAGTAAGGACAGTGGCTGAGCAGTTCTTC	CASSLVRTVAEQFF	TRBV7-9	TRBJ2-1	.
TGTGCCAGCAGCTTGGGACAGAATTCGAACAATGAGCAGTTCTTC	CASSLGQNSNNEQFF	TRBV5-5	TRBJ2-1	.
TGTGCCAGCAGCTTAGAGGGGAGACTAGAGGAGCAGTACTTC	CASSLEGRLEEQYF	TRBV7-6	TRBJ2-7	.